This paragraph covers one T cell receptor beta chain sequence. Antigen specificity is unknown. The CDR3 is 16 amino acids. V lost 3 bases and J lost 4; bases outside the gene matches: 10. CDR1 is MGHRA and CDR2 is YSYEKL in the germline V gene. Sample barcodes and UMIs were carried by the TCR alpha and TCR beta cDNA libraries that 5'RACE generated with constant-segment primers. TCRdb recomputed calls from the 5' RACE reads with MiXCR, one row per CDR3 protein. The table includes under 50,000 distinct CDR3 sequences, 25% to 35% detected once. This entry is derived from a study of T-cell memory formation after mild COVID-19. Study-wide findings and caveats: Clones shrinking between day 15 and 85 showed a balanced CD4/CD8 split, and those that grew later tilted toward CD4+.

What was sequenced was PBMCs or a T cell subset sorted from them (not recorded which). V gene TRBV4-1 combines with J gene TRBJ1-2; 8 bases align to TRBD1. The TCR originated in a man aged 18 to 29 who had mild COVID-19 (a few samples of this study predate the infection). Cell type and time point are not known. CDR3 sequence: CASSHAGQGDFYGYTF. The CDR3 nucleotides are TGCGCCAGCAGCCACGCTGGACAGGGAGACTTCTATGGCTACACCTTC.